This T cell receptor beta chain is drawn from a study of long-term antiretroviral therapy in people with HIV. Study-wide context: The oldest specimens predate the 2015 immediate-ART recommendation by about a decade.

With respect to this clone: Antigen unknown.

Findings and limits, study-wide: Pre-ART-expanded clones dominated the repertoire at all time points. Post-ART diversity increased but stayed below transplant donor controls. HIV repertoires showed narrower CDR3 length ranges than controls.

Trimming cost V 4 bases and J 8 bases; bases outside gene matches: 8. The CDR3 spans 13 residues. Germline V lookup: CDR1 SGHNT, CDR2 YYREEE (reference sequence). An immunoSEQ assay, version v3.0, was performed at survey level. Some clones are missing from TCRdb's copy, which holds only in-frame ones; the method was immunoSEQ multiplex PCR. There are approximately 18,000 clones in the sample; around four fifths occur only once, and about 15% lies in the top ten. The material was unsorted PBMCs, obtained less than 2.2 years before starting antiretroviral therapy. The gene calls are TRBV5-4 and TRBJ1-2; 7 positions agree with TRBD1. The TCR sequence derives from a man aged 30 to 45 with HIV. CDR3 nucleotide sequence: TGTGCCAGCAGCGACAGGGATTCGGGGGGCTACACCTTC. Protein: CASSDRDSGGYTF. The entire variable domain, with the rest obtained from reference TRBV5-4 and TRBJ1-2, is as follows: ETGVTQSPTHLIKTRGQQVTLRCSSQSGHNTVSWYQQALGQGPQFIFQYYREEENGRGNFPPRFSGLQFPNYSSELNVNALELDDSALYLCASSDRDSGGYTFGSGTRLTVV.